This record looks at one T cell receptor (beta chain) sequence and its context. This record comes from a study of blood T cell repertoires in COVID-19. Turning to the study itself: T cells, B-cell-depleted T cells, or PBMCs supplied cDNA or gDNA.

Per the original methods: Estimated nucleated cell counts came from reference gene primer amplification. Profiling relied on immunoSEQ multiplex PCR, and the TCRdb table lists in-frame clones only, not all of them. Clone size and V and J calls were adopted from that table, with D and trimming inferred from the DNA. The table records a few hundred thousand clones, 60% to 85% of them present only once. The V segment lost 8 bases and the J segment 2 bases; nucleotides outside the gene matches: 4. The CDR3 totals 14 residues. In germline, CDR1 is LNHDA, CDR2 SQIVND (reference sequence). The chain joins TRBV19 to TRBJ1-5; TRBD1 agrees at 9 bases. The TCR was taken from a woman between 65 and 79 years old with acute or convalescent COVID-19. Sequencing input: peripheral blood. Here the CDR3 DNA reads TGTGCCAGTTGGACAGGGGAGGGCAATCAGCCCCAGCATTTT. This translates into CASWTGEGNQPQHF. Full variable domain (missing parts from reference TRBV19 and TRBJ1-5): DGGITQSPKYLFRKEGQNVTLSCEQNLNHDAMYWYRQDPGQGLRLIYYSQIVNDFQKGDIAEGYSVSREKKESFPLTVTSAQKNPTAFYLCASWTGEGNQPQHFGDGTRLSIL.